This T cell receptor (beta chain) derives from a study of regulatory T cells in long-lasting Graves disease. iRepertoire HTBI primers and Arm-PCR of CDR3 regions built TCR beta libraries. TCRdb reprocessed the multiplex PCR reads with MiXCR, giving one entry per CDR3 protein. Among about 440,000 distinct CDR3 sequences, 15% to 20% were seen once, and the ten largest hold roughly 10%. Stated time point: newly diagnosed GD, antithyroid drugs for less than 3 months. Following extraction of RNA from PBMCs, that RNA was used to make the TCR library. A few counts support this clonotype. Its antigen is not identified. The study's findings and limits: No thyroid tissue was studied; the work used peripheral blood only.

CDR1 is SGHVS and CDR2 is FQNEAQ in the germline V gene. The CDR3 is 14 amino acids. V was clipped by 4 bases and J by 9 bases; unmatched bases: 4. A further study also used this sample, focusing on T cells in Graves' hyperthyroidism and ophthalmopathy. From that second work: Using the HTBI primer set, a first-round RT-PCR was run on the TCR CDR3. The model predicted ophthalmopathy a median around seven months before onset.

The source of this sequence is a woman aged 25-40 years with Graves disease. Sample: peripheral blood mononuclear cells (PBMCs), taken at new diagnosis, from a patient treated with antithyroid drugs. The V and J genes are TRBV7-8 and TRBJ1-6; 9 bases line up with TRBD1. The chain's CDR3 is CASSWGTGPSPLHF. CDR3 coding DNA: TGTGCCAGCAGCTGGGGGACAGGGCCTTCACCCCTCCACTTT.